This T cell receptor (beta chain) was profiled in a study of T cells in localized non-small cell lung cancer. Study results and limitations: In adjacent lung, a median around 57 of the top 100 tumor clones were found. It was uninvolved adjacent lung that showed the highest T cell clonality, exceeding tumor. The tumor had only one region sequenced, so heterogeneity remains possible.

Sequencing used immunoSEQ multiplex PCR; TCRdb keeps in-frame clones, though not all of them. This sample yields about 34,000 clones, of which around nine tenths are seen a single time; 4.2% belongs to the top ten. The CDR3 extends over 15 amino acids. Germline trimming cut 4 bases from V and 5 bases from J; bases unmatched to any gene: 7. Germline values: CDR1 SQVTM, CDR2 ANQGSEA. Points on this clone: Its antigen remains unidentified. This CDR3 is also generated by other DNA sequences in the sample.

This sequence was found in a woman between 35 and 70 years old with stage I lung adenocarcinoma. The chain uses TRBV29-1 and TRBJ2-2; TRBD1 aligns across 10 bases. Source: peripheral blood, taken before any cancer treatment. CDR3 bases: TGCAGCGTTGGTCAGGGGACAGGGGTTACCGGGGAGCTGTTTTTT. It is translated as CSVGQGTGVTGELFF.